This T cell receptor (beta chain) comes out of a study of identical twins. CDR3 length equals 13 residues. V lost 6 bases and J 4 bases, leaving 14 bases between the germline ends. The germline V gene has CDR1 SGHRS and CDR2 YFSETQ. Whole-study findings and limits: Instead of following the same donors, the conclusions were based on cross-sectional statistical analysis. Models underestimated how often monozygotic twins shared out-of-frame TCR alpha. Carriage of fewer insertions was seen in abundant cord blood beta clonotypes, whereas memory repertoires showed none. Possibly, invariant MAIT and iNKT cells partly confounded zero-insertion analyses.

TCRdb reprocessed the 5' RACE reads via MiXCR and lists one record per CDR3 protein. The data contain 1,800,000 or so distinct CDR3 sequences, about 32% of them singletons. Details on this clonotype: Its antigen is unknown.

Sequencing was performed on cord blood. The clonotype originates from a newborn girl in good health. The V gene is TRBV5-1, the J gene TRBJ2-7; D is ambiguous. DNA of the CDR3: TGCGCCAGCACGGCAGACCCAAGATACGAGCAGTACTTC. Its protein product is CASTADPRYEQYF.